The 29 T cell receptor beta chains presented below share a single source sample, sequenced in a study of cytomegalovirus exposure and HLA in healthy donors. The PCR ran on 60 Vbeta and 13 Jbeta primers. Method: immunoSEQ multiplex PCR; TCRdb's copy keeps in-frame clones and lacks some. The sample includes about 150,000 clones, roughly 77% of them seen just once. Sequences were obtained from PBMCs. The receptor set was obtained from a man aged 25-45 years in good health and CMV-seropositive.

This rearrangement joins TRBV4-3 to TRBJ1-2; 10 nucleotides align to TRBD1. Germline V lookup: CDR1 LGHNA, CDR2 YSLEER. The V gene end was trimmed by 4 bases and the J gene end by 5 bases; junction bases not matched to a gene: 4. This CDR3 contains 14 residues. In nucleotides, the CDR3 is TGCGCCAGCAGCCTCGGACAGGGGGAGTATGGCTACACCTTC. This encodes CASSLGQGEYGYTF.

This chain connects TRBV30 to TRBJ1-5, with TRBD1 matching over 10 bases. The junction had 14 bases not matched to a gene; V was cut back by 0 bases and J by 9 bases. Germline CDR1 reads GTSNPN; CDR2 reads SVGIG (reference sequence). CDR3 length equals 17 residues. The CDR3 DNA reads as TGTGCCTGGAGTGTATTTCTCTCGGGACAGGGGTTTGGGCCCCAGCATTTT. This codes for CAWSVFLSGQGFGPQHF.

The V call is TRBV27, the J call TRBJ2-2; D is unclear. The germline gives CDR1 MNHEY, CDR2 SMNVEV (reference sequence). CDR3 length: 14 residues. V lost 2 bases and J 6 bases, leaving 10 bases between the germline ends. CDR3 loop: CASSLEPAAGELFF. DNA of the CDR3: TGTGCCAGCAGTTTAGAGCCTGCTGCCGGGGAGCTGTTTTTT.

The genes are TRBV4-1 and TRBJ1-1; TRBD1 is a possible D gene (6 bases). The CDR3 has 16 amino acids. Per the germline V gene, CDR1 is MGHRA and CDR2 is YSYEKL. Trimming shortened V by 4 bases and J by 0 bases, and 15 bases separated the two germline ends. The CDR3 DNA is TGCGCCAGCAGCCCCGGCGGAAAGGGGGTGAACACTGAAGCTTTCTTT. This encodes CASSPGGKGVNTEAFF.

The genes are TRBV30 and TRBJ2-5, with 7 bases fitting TRBD2. Trimming cost V 5 bases and J 3 bases; bases outside gene matches: 9. Germline V gene sequence: CDR1 GTSNPN, CDR2 SVGIG (reference sequence). The length of the CDR3 is 14 residues. CDR3 in DNA: TGTGCCTGGCGGCGAGCGGGACCAGAAGAGACCCAGTACTTC. The encoded protein is CAWRRAGPEETQYF. The variable domain in full, with the rest retrieved from reference TRBV30 and TRBJ2-5, is SQTIHQWPATLVQPVGSPLSLECTVEGTSNPNLYWYRQAAGRGLQLLFYSVGIGQISSEVPQNLSASRPQDRQFILSSKKLLLSDSGFYLCAWRRAGPEETQYFGPGTRLLVL.

This CDR3 is CSASRGVEAFF. The CDR3 DNA follows: TGCAGTGCTTCCCGGGGGGTTGAAGCTTTCTTT. This chain joins TRBV20-1 and TRBJ1-1; a weak D match, TRBD1 (5 bases). The V and J ends lost 5 bases and 7 bases respectively, with 11 bases between them. Germline values: CDR1 DFQATT, CDR2 SNEGSKA (reference sequence). The CDR3 has 11 residues.

The table lists this clone with a count of one. The chain employs TRBV18 and TRBJ1-4; 8 bases fit TRBD1. The V segment lost 6 bases and the J segment 5 bases; nucleotides outside the gene matches: 8. Germline V gene sequence: CDR1 KGHSH, CDR2 LQKENI. CDR3 length: 15 residues. In DNA, the CDR3 is TGTGCCAGCTCCGGATTTGACAGGGGCAATGAAAAACTGTTTTTT. Amino acid sequence: CASSGFDRGNEKLFF.

For the CDR3, the DNA is TGTGCCAGCACCGTGGACTCCTCAAGCAATCAGCCCCAGCATTTT. As protein: CASTVDSSSNQPQHF. The chain uses TRBV2 and TRBJ1-5, with D uncertain. The germline CDR1 and CDR2 sequences are SNHLY and FYNNEI. The CDR3 has 15 residues. With 7 bases removed from V and 1 base from J, the gap between germline ends came to 14 bases.

The chain couples TRBV28 to TRBJ2-3; TRBD2 might be the D (6 bases). The germline V gene has CDR1 MDHEN and CDR2 SYDVKM. The V end was cut by 4 bases, the J end by 3 bases, with 8 bases between. This CDR3 is 13 amino acids long. DNA for the CDR3: TGTGCCAGCAGTTCAGGGAGGACAGATACGCAGTATTTT. As protein: CASSSGRTDTQYF.

To note about this clone: An end of the junction differs from the germline gene, which may be a read error. Other DNA sequences in the sample encode the same CDR3. CDR3 sequence (DNA): TGCGCCAGCCGACAGGGTTTAAGGGAAAAACTGTTTTTT. Residues: CASRQGLREKLFF. This chain links TRBV6-6 with TRBJ1-4, with 7 nucleotides matching TRBD1. Germline V gene data show CDR1 as MNHNY and CDR2 as SVGAGI (reference sequence). The CDR3 contains 13 residues.

As for this clone: Relative to the germline gene, one junction end is altered; a read error may explain this. This CDR3 is also generated by other DNA sequences in the sample. This chain links TRBV5-1 with TRBJ1-2; unclear D gene. This CDR3 region has 14 residues. Looked up from germline, CDR1 is SGHRS and CDR2 is YFSETQ. CDR3 sequence (DNA): TGCGCTAGCAGCTCCCCCAGCGGGCCCCATGGCTACACCTTC. It encodes CASSSPSGPHGYTF.

The chain has TRBV5-1 and TRBJ2-7, with 7 positions matching TRBD2. Germline V gene lookup returns CDR1 SGHRS and CDR2 YFSETQ. Trimming took 0 bases from V and 3 from J; bases not matched to a gene: 0. CDR3 length: 13 residues. CDR3 sequence: CASSLGGGYEQYF. The DNA of the CDR3 is TGCGCCAGCAGCTTGGGGGGGGGCTACGAGCAGTACTTC.

V and J are TRBV5-1 and TRBJ1-2, with 9 bases matching TRBD1. The junction had 3 bases not matched to a gene; V was cut back by 4 bases and J by 8 bases. CDR1 is SGHRS, CDR2 YFSETQ, per germline. The CDR3 totals 12 residues. The CDR3 coding sequence is TGCGCCAGCAGCGGAGACAGGGGGGGCTACACCTTC. It codes for CASSGDRGGYTF. The whole variable domain, remainder taken from reference TRBV5-1 and TRBJ1-2, is KAGVTQTPRYLIKTRGQQVTLSCSPISGHRSVSWYQQTPGQGLQFLFEYFSETQRNKGNFPGRFSGRQFSNSRSEMNVSTLELGDSALYLCASSGDRGGYTFGSGTRLTVV.

V is TRBV5-4 and J is TRBJ1-2, with 7 positions matching TRBD1. Germline values: CDR1 SGHNT, CDR2 YYREEE (reference sequence). CDR3 length equals 18 residues. V lost 3 bases to trimming and J lost 7 bases; unmatched junction nucleotides: 21. DNA of the CDR3: TGTGCCAGCAGCTCGGGCGGCGGGCGGACAGGACATCAAACTGGCTACACCTTC. Residues: CASSSGGGRTGHQTGYTF.

The V and J genes are TRBV6-6 and TRBJ1-2, with 10 bases fitting TRBD1. CDR3 length: 15 amino acids. V trimming: 3 bases; J trimming: 3 bases; junction bases outside the gene matches: 4. The germline V gene encodes CDR1 MNHNY and CDR2 SVGAGI (reference sequence). The DNA for the CDR3 is TGTGCCAGCAGTTATCCCGGGACAGGGGACTATGGCTACACCTTC. Its translation: CASSYPGTGDYGYTF.

This clone was seen more than once but under ten times. V usage is TRBV5-1 and J usage is TRBJ2-3; D is unresolved. The CDR3 contains 15 residues. The V gene lost 3 bases and the J gene lost 2 bases, with 13 bases spanning the gap. Germline CDR1 SGHRS, CDR2 YFSETQ. In nucleotides, the CDR3 is TGCGCCAGCAGCTGGGCAGTACCGTCCACAGATACGCAGTATTTT. Its protein is CASSWAVPSTDTQYF.

V is TRBV30 and J is TRBJ1-1, with 9 bases lining up with TRBD1. The trim removed 8 bases at V and 0 bases at J, leaving 1 base unmatched. This CDR3 region has 12 residues. Looked up from germline, CDR1 is GTSNPN and CDR2 is SVGIG (reference sequence). The CDR3: CANRGLNTEAFF. The DNA of the CDR3 is TGTGCCAACAGGGGGCTGAACACTGAAGCTTTCTTT. The whole variable domain, filled in from reference TRBV30 and TRBJ1-1, reads SQTIHQWPATLVQPVGSPLSLECTVEGTSNPNLYWYRQAAGRGLQLLFYSVGIGQISSEVPQNLSASRPQDRQFILSSKKLLLSDSGFYLCANRGLNTEAFFGQGTRLTVV.

The chain combines TRBV6-1 with TRBJ2-1, with 7 bases fitting TRBD1. J was trimmed by 8 bases and V by 7 bases; bases with no gene match: 14. CDR3 size: 15 residues. The germline CDR1 and CDR2 sequences are MNHNS and SASEGT. This chain's CDR3 is CASNTAGQVGDEQFF. CDR3 coding DNA: TGTGCCAGCAACACAGCCGGACAGGTCGGAGATGAGCAGTTCTTC.

This clone was seen a single time. This chain uses TRBV2 with TRBJ1-2; TRBD1 matches 10 bases. The length of the CDR3 is 13 residues. Germline V CDR1 and CDR2: SNHLY, FYNNEI. V shed 9 bases, J shed 4 bases, and the junction held 5 bases outside the gene matches. The CDR3 here is CASLRDRGYGYTF. The CDR3 DNA follows: TGTGCCAGTCTCCGGGACAGGGGCTATGGCTACACCTTC.

This clone was recorded a few times. This sequence joins TRBV7-3 and TRBJ2-1, with TRBD1 matching 9 bases. The CDR3 totals 14 residues. The germline V gene has CDR1 SGHTA and CDR2 FQGTGA. Unmatched junction bases numbered 6, after V lost 2 bases and J lost 10 bases. The CDR3 reads CASSLEDRGGEQFF. The CDR3 DNA follows: TGTGCCAGCAGCTTAGAGGACAGGGGTGGGGAGCAGTTCTTC.

This clone was seen a few times. The DNA for the CDR3 is TGTGCCAGCAGCTTACAGGGCAATGAGCAGTTCTTC. Translating gives CASSLQGNEQFF. J is TRBJ2-1 and V is TRBV7-6; maybe TRBD1 (5 bases). The length of the CDR3 is 12 residues. V dropped 2 bases and J dropped 6 bases, with 5 bases sitting between them. Per the germline V gene, CDR1 is SGHVS and CDR2 is FNYEAQ.

The rearrangement links TRBV28 to TRBJ2-7; 7 bases match TRBD1. V dropped 6 bases and J dropped 5; count of bases not matched to a gene: 7. The CDR3 runs to 13 residues. Per the germline V gene, CDR1 is MDHEN and CDR2 is SYDVKM. The DNA for the CDR3 is TGTGCCAGCAGGCCAGGGGGTAGGGACGAGCAGTACTTC. As protein: CASRPGGRDEQYF. Variable domain in full (rest from reference TRBV28 and TRBJ2-7): DVKVTQSSRYLVKRTGEKVFLECVQDMDHENMFWYRQDPGLGLRLIYFSYDVKMKEKGDIPEGYSVSREKKERFSLILESASTNQTSMYLCASRPGGRDEQYFGPGTRLTVT.

This clone was picked up one time. V usage is TRBV29-1 and J usage is TRBJ2-2; 10 bases map to TRBD1. With V trimmed by 7 bases and J by 5 bases, 4 bases remained unmatched. This CDR3 contains 13 residues. Germline V lookup: CDR1 SQVTM, CDR2 ANQGSEA. The CDR3 here is CSADRGRTGELFF. The CDR3 DNA reads as TGCAGCGCTGACAGGGGGCGAACCGGGGAGCTGTTTTTT.

This rearrangement joins TRBV12-5 to TRBJ1-2; TRBD1 matches at 9 bases. CDR3 length equals 17 residues. Trimming cost V 1 base and J 8 bases; bases outside gene matches: 14. Germline assignment: CDR1 LGHNT and CDR2 FRNRAP. As DNA, the CDR3 is TGTGCTAGTGGTTTGGACTACGGGACAGGGCCCCAAGGGGGCTACACCTTC. Translating it yields CASGLDYGTGPQGGYTF.

The chain couples TRBV19 to TRBJ2-1, with TRBD2 matching over 11 bases. The V and J ends lost 6 bases and 4 bases, in that order; junction bases with no gene match: 5. Germline CDR1 and CDR2: LNHDA and SQIVND (reference sequence). The CDR3 is 15 residues long. CDR3 sequence: CASSTLAGGYNEQFF. Written as DNA, the CDR3 is TGTGCCAGTAGCACCCTAGCGGGAGGATACAATGAGCAGTTCTTC.

In DNA form, the CDR3 reads TGTGCCAGCAGCCAAGGAAAACCTGGAGTCTCTGGAAACACCATATATTTT. It is translated as CASSQGKPGVSGNTIYF. The V and J genes are TRBV4-2 and TRBJ1-3; D is uncertain. The CDR3 loop spans 17 amino acids. The germline gives CDR1 LGHNA, CDR2 YNFKEQ. Trimming took 1 base from V and 0 from J, leaving 13 bases between them.

The chain carries TRBV27 and TRBJ2-7; D remains unclear. CDR1 and CDR2 from the germline V gene are MNHEY and SMNVEV (reference sequence). This CDR3 has 14 amino acids. Trimming cost V 2 bases and J 0 bases, with 8 bases left between them. The DNA for the CDR3 is TGTGCCAGCAGTTTAGCAGGCCACTCCTACGAGCAGTACTTC. This translates into CASSLAGHSYEQYF.

This chain links TRBV19 with TRBJ2-2, with TRBD1 matching 8 bases. Germline V lookup: CDR1 LNHDA, CDR2 SQIVND (reference sequence). Trimming cost V 5 bases and J 2 bases; bases outside gene matches: 4. This CDR3 region has 15 residues. The CDR3: CASSPGTGNTGELFF. Written as DNA, the CDR3 is TGTGCCAGTAGTCCCGGGACAGGCAACACCGGGGAGCTGTTTTTT.

This clone was counted only a few times. This chain joins TRBV14 and TRBJ2-3, with TRBD2 identical over 12 bases. Germline lookup yields CDR1 SGHDN and CDR2 FVKESK. The V segment lost 3 bases and the J segment 2 bases; nucleotides outside the gene matches: 3. This CDR3 region has 16 residues. DNA of the CDR3: TGTGCCAGCAGCCAGTGGACTAGCGGGAACACAGATACGCAGTATTTT. Its protein is CASSQWTSGNTDTQYF. The entire variable domain, with the rest obtained from reference TRBV14 and TRBJ2-3, is as follows: EAGVTQFPSHSVIEKGQTVTLRCDPISGHDNLYWYRRVMGKEIKFLLHFVKESKQDESGMPNNRFLAERTGGTYSTLKVQPAELEDSGVYFCASSQWTSGNTDTQYFGPGTRLTVL.